These 15 T cell receptor beta chains share one sample of origin, sequenced in a study of cytomegalovirus exposure and HLA in healthy donors. Researchers ran the PCR with 60 Vbeta and 13 Jbeta primers. The data were produced by immunoSEQ multiplex PCR, yet TCRdb's version contains in-frame clones alone and is incomplete. The sample carries 100,000 or so clones, roughly 80% recorded once. The material sequenced was PBMCs. These receptors all stem from a female donor in good health and CMV-seronegative.

This clone was seen just once. The genes are TRBV4-3 and TRBJ1-2, with 9 bases that match TRBD1. The CDR3 loop spans 16 amino acids. The ends lost 1 base at V and 4 bases at J; junction bases unmatched: 7. Germline-derived CDR1 and CDR2 are LGHNA and YSLEER. In DNA form, the CDR3 reads TGCGCCAGCAGCCAAGGCCCACAGGGGGCGGGCTATGGCTACACCTTC. This sequence encodes CASSQGPQGAGYGYTF.

This sequence joins TRBV7-2 and TRBJ2-5; D possibly corresponds to TRBD1 (8 bases). Germline V gene sequence: CDR1 SGHTA, CDR2 FQGNSA. V lost 5 bases and J lost 9, with 25 bases in between. The CDR3 contains 16 residues. This CDR3 is CASSPQPRQGRGAQYF. The CDR3 DNA is TGTGCCAGCAGCCCACAACCTAGACAGGGGAGGGGGGCCCAGTACTTC.

The chain couples TRBV7-6 to TRBJ1-1; D possibly corresponds to TRBD1 (6 bases). This CDR3 contains 13 residues. Trimming left V 5 bases short and J 8 bases short, with 15 bases between. Germline-derived CDR1 and CDR2 are SGHVS and FNYEAQ. This chain's CDR3 is CASSPNRGAEAFF. The CDR3 DNA reads as TGTGCCAGCAGCCCCAACCGGGGGGCGGAAGCTTTCTTT. The whole variable domain, remainder taken from reference TRBV7-6 and TRBJ1-1, is GAGVSQSPRYKVTKRGQDVALRCDPISGHVSLYWYRQALGQGPEFLTYFNYEAQQDKSGLPNDRFSAERPEGSISTLTIQRTEQRDSAMYRCASSPNRGAEAFFGQGTRLTVV.

This clone was found a few times. This chain joins TRBV19 and TRBJ1-5; the D is unclear. Deletions cut 0 bases from V and 6 bases from J, with 15 bases between. Germline assignment: CDR1 LNHDA and CDR2 SQIVND (reference sequence). CDR3 length equals 16 residues. CDR3 sequence reads: CASSIDQEGEGQPQHF. The CDR3 nucleotides are TGTGCCAGTAGTATAGATCAAGAAGGAGAGGGTCAGCCCCAGCATTTT.

In DNA form, the CDR3 reads TGTGCCAGCAGCCAAGGGGGTTTCCACGAGCAGTACTTC. It yields the protein CASSQGGFHEQYF. This rearrangement joins TRBV6-6 to TRBJ2-7; the D gene is possibly TRBD1 (6 bases). Trimming shortened V by 6 bases and J by 5 bases, and 14 bases separated the two germline ends. Germline CDR1 MNHNY, CDR2 SVGAGI (reference sequence). The CDR3 extends over 13 amino acids.

This clone has only a few counts. The chain uses TRBV6-6 and TRBJ1-4; D perhaps matches TRBD1 (6 bases). CDR1 MNHNY and CDR2 SVGAGI come from the germline V gene (reference sequence). The CDR3 loop spans 12 amino acids. V was pared by 10 bases and J by 8 bases, with 14 bases between. CDR3 nucleotides: TGTGCCACCCAGGGGTTAGGAGAAAAACTGTTTTTT. Amino acid sequence: CATQGLGEKLFF.

The chain couples TRBV11-2 to TRBJ2-7, with D uncertain. The length of the CDR3 is 13 residues. V was shortened by 2 bases and J by 0 bases, with 5 bases between the two germline ends. The germline CDR1 and CDR2 sequences are SGHAT and FQNNGV. The CDR3 reads CASSLQNSYEQYF. CDR3 bases: TGTGCCAGCAGCTTACAGAACTCCTACGAGCAGTACTTC.

The gene calls are TRBV5-6 and TRBJ2-7; 8 positions agree with TRBD1. Germline-derived CDR1 and CDR2 are SGHDT and YYEEEE. After removal of 6 bases from V and 3 bases from J, the junction contained 14 bases not matched to a gene. This CDR3 contains 16 residues. CDR3 region: CASTRGPGQDSYEQYF. DNA for the CDR3: TGTGCCAGCACAAGGGGACCGGGACAGGATAGCTACGAGCAGTACTTC.

The chain combines TRBV30 with TRBJ1-1, with TRBD1 as a possible D gene (5 bases). This CDR3 region has 15 residues. With 1 base removed from V and 11 bases from J, the gap between germline ends came to 23 bases. Germline lookup yields CDR1 GTSNPN and CDR2 SVGIG (reference sequence). CDR3 in amino acids: CAWSGKALDTGTAFF. Here the CDR3 DNA reads TGTGCCTGGAGTGGAAAAGCGCTGGACACAGGAACGGCTTTCTTT.

Only a few counts were recorded for this clone. CDR3 bases: TGTGCCACCGAACAGGGGGTCCGAGAGACCCAGTACTTC. Its translation is CATEQGVRETQYF. The chain combines TRBV6-5 with TRBJ2-5, with 8 positions matching TRBD1. The germline V gene has CDR1 MNHEY and CDR2 SVGAGI. V was clipped by 10 bases and J by 4 bases; unmatched bases: 8. This CDR3 spans 13 amino acids.

The chain combines TRBV7-2 with TRBJ2-3; 7 nucleotides align to TRBD2. The CDR3 contains 15 residues. V gave up 10 bases and J gave up 8 bases; unmatched junction bases: 18. Germline CDR1 is SGHTA and CDR2 is FQGNSA. In nucleotides, the CDR3 is TGTGCCACCTATGGGACTCGTGAAACGGGAGGTACGCAGTATTTT. Amino acid sequence: CATYGTRETGGTQYF.

The V and J genes are TRBV9 and TRBJ2-5; 9 bases fit TRBD2. Trimming at V came to 1 base and at J to 0 bases, leaving 7 bases not matched to a gene. The CDR3 totals 17 residues. The germline gives CDR1 SGDLS, CDR2 YYNGEE. The CDR3 here is CASSVRPAGGDQETQYF. CDR3 sequence (DNA): TGTGCCAGCAGCGTAAGACCAGCGGGGGGTGACCAAGAGACCCAGTACTTC. The full variable domain, completed using reference TRBV9 and TRBJ2-5, is DSGVTQTPKHLITATGQRVTLRCSPRSGDLSVYWYQQSLDQGLQFLIQYYNGEERAKGNILERFSAQQFPDLHSELNLSSLELGDSALYFCASSVRPAGGDQETQYFGPGTRLLVL.

The chain uses TRBV6-1 and TRBJ2-5; 9 positions agree with TRBD1. Germline V gene sequence: CDR1 MNHNS, CDR2 SASEGT. Trimming took 6 bases from V and 5 from J; bases not matched to a gene: 7. The CDR3 contains 14 residues. The CDR3 DNA reads TGTGCCAGCAGGAGGGACAGGGTTTTGGAGACCCAGTACTTC. Translation: CASRRDRVLETQYF.

The V gene is TRBV30, the J gene TRBJ2-5; perhaps TRBD2 as D (6 bases). V lost 2 bases and J lost 3, with 13 bases in between. Germline CDR1 and CDR2: GTSNPN and SVGIG (reference sequence). The CDR3 runs to 14 residues. CDR3 bases: TGTGCCTGGAGTTCCGGGGGACCGAAAGAGACCCAGTACTTC. It translates to CAWSSGGPKETQYF.

The chain uses TRBV5-6 and TRBJ1-2; D is ambiguous. This CDR3 has 16 residues. Germline loops: CDR1 SGHDT, CDR2 YYEEEE. Trimming removed 4 bases at V and 0 bases at J, with 16 bases between. CDR3 sequence reads: CASSTYLNLSNYGYTF. In nucleotides, the CDR3 is TGTGCCAGCAGCACTTACTTAAACCTTTCTAACTATGGCTACACCTTC.